This T cell receptor beta chain comes out of a study of blood T cell repertoires in COVID-19 (dated by TCRdb to 2020 to 2021). Study-level background: Samples covering the acute and convalescent phases of COVID-19 were provided by collaborators in the United States, Italy and Spain. The material from the prospective study consisted of cDNA or gDNA derived from T cells, B-cell-depleted T cells, or PBMCs. Where available, HLA class I and class II types were obtained from metadata supplied by the sample provider rather than from assay-based typing. Samples came from the ongoing ImmuneRACE study (first 160 participants) plus 1,254 subjects from 6 global collaborators. The repertoires were released in a freely available public database meant as a resource for research on the immune response to SARS-CoV-2. The sample metadata nearly always contained a de-identified subject ID, COVID-19 status, age in years and sex. Deeply sampled blood TCRbeta repertoires from subjects exposed to, actively infected with, or recovered from COVID-19 were included in the dataset. Here is what the overall study found, with its caveats: Clinical and demographic metadata were provided uncurated, with the amount varying by source and participant.

The CDR3 runs 17 residues from the cysteine to the phenylalanine. Just the 51-base CDR3 DNA is kept, in frame starting at base 1. The germline V and J ends show losses of 1 base and 8 bases respectively, and no gene match explains 14 bases of the junction. CDR1 and CDR2 (SGHNT, YENEEA) derive from the germline V gene. The immunoSEQ Assay, a bias-controlled multiplex PCR, was used to amplify TCRbeta CDR3 regions from genomic DNA. For the original study's pipeline: Nucleated cell counts per sample were estimated from amplification of reference gene primers within the assay. To quantify the absolute abundance of each unique TCRbeta CDR3 rearrangement, sequence reads were collapsed and filtered. Productive Simpson clonality was computed per sample as the square root of Simpson's diversity index over productive rearrangements. TCRdb stores this immuneACCESS table with in-frame sequences only. Part of the clones is absent; in the studies checked, under half of the shortfall reflects unresolved V genes, and no reason is known for the rest. That table furnishes V, J and clone size, whereas the DNA furnished D and trimming. The sample table shows over 250,000 clones, and about 80% are seen once. The ten largest make up about 3.5% of the sample.

The collaborating institutions used their own protocols to collect whole blood in K2EDTA tubes. Collaborator samples were shipped for TCRbeta analysis as frozen whole blood, isolated PBMCs, or DNA extracted from either sample type. This clone has only one observation. The antigen it recognizes is unknown. The sample holds no much larger clone one base away, and base qualities are not on file. Here the chain combines TRBV11-3 and TRBJ2-1, and 7 junctional nucleotides match TRBD2. The sample taken for sequencing was peripheral blood. This clonotype was obtained from an elderly woman with acute or convalescent COVID-19. The nucleotide sequence reads TGTGCCAGCAGCTTAGGGGGGTTTGGCGGGAGCGGCCATGAGCAGTTCTTC. Translated, this is CASSLGGFGGSGHEQFF.